The 3 T cell receptor beta chains in this list originate from one sample, sequenced in a study of STAT3 mutations in large granular lymphocyte leukemia. These receptors lack a known antigen. Study outcomes and limitations: In T-cell large granular lymphocyte leukemia, about half of patients showed multiple immunodominant subclonotypes.

The assay was immunoSEQ multiplex PCR, and TCRdb's table has in-frame clones only and misses some. The table lists about 24,000 clones, about 95% of them singletons. Sequencing was done on a sample of peripheral blood mononuclear cells. Receptors were obtained from a man aged 40-50 years with T-cell large granular lymphocyte leukemia. Some clones in this sample may be carry-over from other donors' samples.

V gene TRBV14 combines with J gene TRBJ1-1, with 9 bases aligning to TRBD1. Trimming took 4 bases from V and 1 from J; bases not matched to a gene: 1. The CDR3 has 14 amino acids. Looked up from germline, CDR1 is SGHDN and CDR2 is FVKESK. This CDR3 reads CASSLTGGNTEAFF. The CDR3 DNA reads TGTGCCAGCAGCCTGACAGGGGGGAACACTGAAGCTTTCTTT.

V usage is TRBV29-1 and J usage is TRBJ1-2; TRBD1 is a possible D gene (5 bases). Looked up from germline, CDR1 is SQVTM and CDR2 is ANQGSEA. This CDR3 is 13 amino acids long. Trimming pared 4 bases from V and 3 bases from J, leaving 12 bases between. The CDR3 protein is CSVADGGDYGYTF. For the CDR3, the DNA is TGCAGCGTTGCAGACGGAGGGGACTATGGCTACACCTTC. The variable domain in full, completed from reference TRBV29-1 and TRBJ1-2, reads SAVISQKPSRDICQRGTSLTIQCQVDSQVTMMFWYRQQPGQSLTLIATANQGSEATYESGFVIDKFPISRPNLTFSTLTVSNMSPEDSSIYLCSVADGGDYGYTFGSGTRLTVV.

The V gene is TRBV7-9, the J gene TRBJ2-1; 13 bases are shared with TRBD2. Germline V lookup: CDR1 SEHNR, CDR2 FQNEAQ (reference sequence). Trimming took 5 bases from V and 9 from J; bases not matched to a gene: 7. CDR3 length: 15 residues. The CDR3 DNA follows: TGTGCCAGCAGCACCACTAGCGGGGGGGCGGTTGAGCAGTTCTTC. This sequence encodes CASSTTSGGAVEQFF.